This TCR beta chain was identified in a study of control samples from healthy donors and cancer patients. V lost 5 bases and J lost 1, with 19 bases in between. From germline, CDR1 is SEHNR and CDR2 FQNEAQ (reference sequence). This CDR3 region has 17 residues. Assay: immunoSEQ multiplex PCR; the TCRdb copy retains only in-frame clones and omits some. Of 20,000 to 30,000 clones in the sample, roughly 90% were seen once. The rearrangement links TRBV7-9 to TRBJ2-3; no firm D call. The sequenced sample was PBMCs. The TCR sequence derives from a man aged 45-60 years with lung cancer. The DNA of the CDR3 is TGTGCCAGCAGCGCAAGAGTCTCGCGGCGAGGCACAGATACGCAGTATTTT. Translated, it gives CASSARVSRRGTDTQYF.